A single sample gave rise to the 10 T cell receptor beta chains below, sequenced in a study of CD4 T cells in relation to SARS-CoV-2 and coronaviruses. The data were produced by immunoSEQ multiplex PCR, yet TCRdb's version contains in-frame clones alone and is incomplete. The sample consists of 20,000 to 25,000 clones, less than 80% of them appearing once. Unexposed donor CD4+ T cells date from about 2011-2018, before the COVID-19 pandemic. CD4+ T cells were isolated from the cells after 10 days of culture. Their recognized antigens are unknown. The sequenced sample consisted of CD4+ T cells from PBMCs, cultured in vitro. The receptors come from a human donor in good health.

The CDR3 sequence: CASSLSGVPEAFF. The CDR3 DNA reads TGTGCCAGCAGCTTATCAGGGGTCCCTGAAGCTTTCTTT. The J gene is TRBJ1-1, the V gene TRBV13, with a tentative D call TRBD1 (6 bases). Trimming took 2 bases from V and 6 from J, leaving 10 bases between them. Germline assignment: CDR1 PRHDT and CDR2 FYEKMQ (reference sequence). The CDR3 sequence is 13 residues long.

The chain links TRBV11-2 to TRBJ2-1, with D perhaps matching TRBD1 (5 bases). The CDR3 is 19 residues long. Germline-derived CDR1 and CDR2 are SGHAT and FQNNGV. V was trimmed by 5 bases and J by 5 bases, leaving 28 bases between them. CDR3 coding DNA: TGTGCCAGCAGCCTGGGGCTTTTGTTTAGGCGAAAACCAAACAATGAGCAGTTCTTC. Amino acids: CASSLGLLFRRKPNNEQFF.

This clone came up once. This rearrangement joins TRBV9 to TRBJ1-2, with 8 bases identical to TRBD1. Germline V gives CDR1 SGDLS, CDR2 YYNGEE. This CDR3 has 15 residues. With 4 bases clipped from V and 2 bases from J, the junction kept 7 bases outside the gene matches. CDR3 region: CASSKGQGPNYGYTF. CDR3 nucleotides: TGTGCCAGCAGCAAAGGACAGGGCCCAAACTATGGCTACACCTTC.

The genes are TRBV9 and TRBJ2-2, with TRBD2 as a possible D gene (5 bases). This CDR3 region has 14 residues. Germline-derived CDR1 and CDR2 are SGDLS and YYNGEE. Trimming removed 0 bases from V and 7 bases from J, with 10 bases in between. In nucleotides, the CDR3 is TGTGCCAGCAGCGTAGGACTAACGGACGGGGAGCTGTTTTTT. Translating it yields CASSVGLTDGELFF.

In its sample, this clone was seen once. The chain has TRBV2 and TRBJ2-1; a possible D gene is TRBD2 (5 bases). Trimming took 4 bases from V and 0 from J, leaving 13 bases between them. Germline V lookup: CDR1 SNHLY, CDR2 FYNNEI. The CDR3 covers 16 residues. CDR3: CASSVLGFSSYNEQFF. CDR3 coding DNA: TGTGCCAGCAGTGTACTAGGCTTCAGCTCCTACAATGAGCAGTTCTTC.

This chain joins TRBV5-1 and TRBJ2-1; the match to TRBD2 covers 11 bases. The CDR3 runs to 14 residues. From germline, CDR1 is SGHRS and CDR2 YFSETQ. After removal of 7 bases from V and 4 bases from J, the junction contained 4 bases not matched to a gene. The CDR3 DNA follows: TGCGCCAGCTCCGGGACTAGCGGATACAATGAGCAGTTCTTC. Translating gives CASSGTSGYNEQFF.

This chain links TRBV11-2 with TRBJ1-2; TRBD1 agrees at 8 bases. V shed 1 base and J 4 bases; nucleotides not matched to a gene: 5. Germline V gives CDR1 SGHAT, CDR2 FQNNGV. CDR3 length equals 15 residues. CDR3 nucleotides: TGTGCCAGCAGCTTAGGGGGGACAGGTGCCTATGGCTACACCTTC. Translating it yields CASSLGGTGAYGYTF.

This clone was seen a handful of times. V and J are TRBV5-1 and TRBJ1-1; D ambiguous. Germline CDR1 reads SGHRS; CDR2 reads YFSETQ. V lost 0 bases and J 4 bases, leaving 10 bases between the germline ends. The CDR3 extends over 14 amino acids. The DNA of the CDR3 is TGCGCCAGCAGCTTGGATCTGGGAGGCACTGAAGCTTTCTTT. This codes for CASSLDLGGTEAFF.

The V and J genes are TRBV11-2 and TRBJ2-5; perhaps TRBD1 as D (5 bases). The V gene lost 0 bases and the J gene lost 7 bases, with 9 bases spanning the gap. From germline, CDR1 is SGHAT and CDR2 FQNNGV. This CDR3 comprises 13 residues. The CDR3 here is CASSLEDKGTQYF. For the CDR3, the DNA is TGTGCCAGCAGCTTAGAGGACAAGGGGACCCAGTACTTC.

The chain combines TRBV5-1 with TRBJ2-7; 7 bases line up with TRBD1. The trim removed 1 base at V and 1 base at J, leaving 2 bases unmatched. CDR3 size: 14 residues. From germline, CDR1 is SGHRS and CDR2 YFSETQ. CDR3 region: CASSLTGASYEQYF. The CDR3 nucleotides are TGCGCCAGCAGCTTGACAGGGGCTTCCTACGAGCAGTACTTC.